A single sample gave rise to the 3 T cell receptor beta chains below, sequenced in a study of blood T cell repertoires in COVID-19. Profiling relied on immunoSEQ multiplex PCR, and the TCRdb table lists in-frame clones only, not all of them. The data hold about 80,000 clones, with roughly 80% observed a single time. The sequenced sample consisted of peripheral blood. The origin of the receptors is a woman aged 70-85 years with acute or convalescent COVID-19.

The rearrangement links TRBV10-2 to TRBJ2-3; 8 positions match TRBD2. Germline CDR1 is WSHSY and CDR2 is SAAADI. The ends lost 5 bases at V and 3 bases at J; junction bases unmatched: 13. CDR3 size: 17 residues. In DNA, the CDR3 is TGCGCCAGCAGTCCCGTTTTCGGGACTAGGGGAACAGATACGCAGTATTTT. The encoded protein is CASSPVFGTRGTDTQYF.

The rearrangement joins TRBV30 to TRBJ1-2; D uncertain. With 0 bases removed from V and 6 bases from J, the gap between germline ends came to 14 bases. Looked up from germline, CDR1 is GTSNPN and CDR2 is SVGIG (reference sequence). This CDR3 has 14 residues. For the CDR3, the DNA is TGTGCCTGGAGTGTACCCAGGTTCGCCAATGGCTACACCTTC. Its translation: CAWSVPRFANGYTF.

This sequence joins TRBV19 and TRBJ1-1; 7 bases are shared with TRBD1. Trimming took 5 bases from V and 3 from J; bases not matched to a gene: 18. This CDR3 region has 18 residues. The germline CDR1 and CDR2 sequences are LNHDA and SQIVND (reference sequence). DNA for the CDR3: TGTGCCAGTAGTGTAATATCCTTCGGGACAGCCAAAGACACTGAAGCTTTCTTT. Protein sequence: CASSVISFGTAKDTEAFF.